This T cell receptor (beta chain) was documented in a study of blood T cell repertoires in COVID-19. Study background: T cells, B-cell-depleted T cells, or PBMCs supplied cDNA or gDNA.

The CDR3 is made up of 16 amino acids. Trimming at V came to 4 bases and at J to 4 bases, leaving 9 bases not matched to a gene. Germline CDR1 SGHDN, CDR2 FVKESK. Sequenced by immunoSEQ multiplex PCR; TCRdb stores in-frame clones only, minus some. The data hold a few hundred thousand clones, with around nine tenths observed a single time. J is TRBJ2-2 and V is TRBV14; 7 nucleotides agree with TRBD1. The source is a man in his forties who had recovered from COVID-19. The source material was peripheral blood. The CDR3 protein is CASSLRQGRGTGELFF. In nucleotides, the CDR3 is TGTGCCAGCAGCCTACGACAGGGACGAGGCACCGGGGAGCTGTTTTTT.